What follows are 26 T cell receptor beta chains derived from one specimen sequenced in a study of shared T cell receptors in the human thymus. Sequenced by immunoSEQ multiplex PCR; TCRdb stores in-frame clones only, minus some. The repertoire includes under 700,000 clones, approximately 80% of them detected once, and 0.01% to 0.015% sits in the top ten. A further study also used this sample, focusing on human thymus T cells.

The material sequenced was thymocytes. The receptors shown here come from a boy in the first two years of life with a congenital heart defect.

There are a few counts of this clone. The J gene is TRBJ2-3, the V gene TRBV6-1; 8 bases are shared with TRBD1. Looked up from germline, CDR1 is MNHNS and CDR2 is SASEGT. The length of the CDR3 is 15 residues. Trimming at V came to 6 bases and at J to 6 bases, leaving 11 bases not matched to a gene. As DNA, the CDR3 is TGTGCCAGCAGGGATGGACAGGGAGGTTTGGATACGCAGTATTTT. Translated: CASRDGQGGLDTQYF.

This clone was seen a handful of times. The chain is built from TRBV19 and TRBJ1-1; 12 nucleotides line up with TRBD1. The CDR3 is made up of 15 amino acids. Germline values: CDR1 LNHDA, CDR2 SQIVND (reference sequence). J was trimmed by 10 bases and V by 7 bases; bases with no gene match: 13. CDR3: CASNYFPRDRGLAFF. The CDR3, as DNA: TGTGCCAGTAACTACTTCCCCCGGGACAGGGGGCTAGCTTTCTTT.

The rearrangement joins TRBV28 to TRBJ2-5, with D maybe TRBD2 (6 bases). The V gene's germline CDR1 is MDHEN and CDR2 SYDVKM. This CDR3 is 15 amino acids long. Trimming pared 4 bases from V and 9 bases from J, leaving 21 bases between. CDR3 protein: CASSCSNGRPEAQYF. Written as DNA, the CDR3 is TGTGCCAGCAGTTGCTCCAACGGGAGACCGGAGGCCCAGTACTTC.

The V gene is TRBV4-1, the J gene TRBJ2-7; 7 nucleotides agree with TRBD2. This CDR3 has 15 amino acids. V lost 0 bases to trimming and J lost 5 bases; unmatched junction nucleotides: 7. The germline CDR1 and CDR2 sequences are MGHRA and YSYEKL. CDR3 DNA: TGCGCCAGCAGCCAAGAAGTCCGGGAGGAAGACGAGCAGTACTTC. This translates into CASSQEVREEDEQYF.

The V and J genes are TRBV30 and TRBJ1-1; 7 nucleotides line up with TRBD1. The length of the CDR3 is 16 residues. Germline V CDR1 and CDR2: GTSNPN, SVGIG (reference sequence). Unmatched junction bases numbered 11, after V lost 1 base and J lost 3 bases. The CDR3 is CAWSGGPRGMDTEAFF. Here the CDR3 DNA reads TGTGCCTGGAGTGGGGGCCCCAGGGGGATGGACACTGAAGCTTTCTTT.

The chain is built from TRBV27 and TRBJ2-7; TRBD2 matches at 8 bases. The CDR3 loop spans 16 amino acids. Losses at the gene ends were 5 bases for V and 3 bases for J; bases not matched to a gene: 12. Germline V CDR1 and CDR2: MNHEY, SMNVEV (reference sequence). CDR3 residues: CASSAWGAGGHYEQYF. The DNA of the CDR3 is TGTGCCAGCAGTGCCTGGGGGGCGGGAGGTCACTACGAGCAGTACTTC.

The chain uses TRBV5-4 and TRBJ2-1, with D perhaps matching TRBD2 (6 bases). Trimming cost V 5 bases and J 9 bases, with 12 bases left between them. Germline CDR1 and CDR2: SGHNT and YYREEE (reference sequence). The CDR3 spans 12 residues. The CDR3 loop is CASRPLGGEQFF. Here the CDR3 DNA reads TGTGCCAGCAGACCCTTGGGGGGTGAGCAGTTCTTC.

The rearrangement links TRBV13 to TRBJ2-5, with 10 positions matching TRBD2. V lost 7 bases, J lost 4 bases, and 12 bases stayed unmatched. The CDR3 totals 16 residues. The germline gives CDR1 PRHDT, CDR2 FYEKMQ (reference sequence). The CDR3 sequence: CASTKWSGRARETQYF. In DNA form, the CDR3 reads TGTGCCAGCACCAAGTGGAGCGGGAGGGCCCGAGAGACCCAGTACTTC.

This sequence joins TRBV25-1 and TRBJ2-2; unclear D gene. Trimming took 7 bases from V and 6 from J, leaving 6 bases between them. The germline V gene has CDR1 MGHDK and CDR2 SYGVNS. There are 11 residues in the CDR3. The CDR3 here is CASMGPGELFF. The CDR3 coding sequence is TGTGCCAGCATGGGCCCCGGGGAGCTGTTTTTT. Filled out from reference TRBV25-1 and TRBJ2-2, the complete variable domain reads EADIYQTPRYLVIGTGKKITLECSQTMGHDKMYWYQQDPGMELHLIHYSYGVNSTEKGDLSSESTVSRIRTEHFPLTLESARPSHTSQYLCASMGPGELFFGEGSRLTVL.

The chain employs TRBV28 and TRBJ2-2, with D tentatively TRBD2 (6 bases). CDR3 length equals 15 residues. With 2 bases removed from V and 7 bases from J, the gap between germline ends came to 14 bases. Germline CDR1 is MDHEN and CDR2 is SYDVKM. Here the CDR3 reads CASSLGGGGVGELFF. CDR3 nucleotides: TGTGCCAGCAGTTTAGGGGGTGGCGGGGTCGGGGAGCTGTTTTTT.

J is TRBJ2-5 and V is TRBV14, with D perhaps TRBD1 (6 bases). There are 15 residues in the CDR3. Trimming removed 4 bases at V and 1 base at J, with 13 bases between. In germline, CDR1 is SGHDN, CDR2 FVKESK. Here the CDR3 reads CASSPQGRVQETQYF. CDR3 DNA sequence: TGTGCCAGCAGCCCACAGGGAAGGGTCCAAGAGACCCAGTACTTC.

The chain recombines TRBV10-1 with TRBJ2-7; D possibly corresponds to TRBD1 (5 bases). The CDR3 spans 15 residues. Per the germline V gene, CDR1 is WNHNN and CDR2 is SYGVQD (reference sequence). The germline V and J ends were trimmed by 0 bases and 6 bases, with 15 bases remaining between them. As DNA, the CDR3 is TGCGCCAGCAGTGAGTCTCAGCCCACAGGTTCCGAGCAGTACTTC. This translates into CASSESQPTGSEQYF.

The rearrangement uses TRBV4-2 and TRBJ2-1; 10 positions agree with TRBD2. Germline V gene data show CDR1 as LGHNA and CDR2 as YNFKEQ. The junction had 8 bases not matched to a gene; V was cut back by 1 base and J by 8 bases. This CDR3 spans 16 amino acids. CDR3 in amino acids: CASSQVMGLARYEQFF. CDR3 DNA sequence: TGTGCCAGCAGCCAAGTCATGGGACTAGCGAGGTATGAGCAGTTCTTC.

Of note for this clone: A junction end diverges from the germline sequence, so it may reflect a read error. This sequence joins TRBV6-6 and TRBJ1-2; perhaps TRBD1 as D (5 bases). CDR1 is MNHNY and CDR2 is SVGAGI in the germline V gene (reference sequence). The CDR3 is 16 residues long. This CDR3 reads CASTYALQAFGYGYTF. In DNA form, the CDR3 reads TGTGCCAGCACTTACGCCTTACAGGCGTTCGGCTATGGCTACACCTTC.

In its sample, this clone was seen a few times. The chain is built from TRBV5-6 and TRBJ2-6, with 8 bases matching TRBD2. With 4 bases clipped from V and 3 bases from J, the junction kept 12 bases outside the gene matches. This CDR3 contains 18 residues. Germline CDR1 reads SGHDT; CDR2 reads YYEEEE. The CDR3 loop is CASSRKREKGVGANVLTF. In DNA form, the CDR3 reads TGTGCCAGCAGCCGAAAGCGGGAGAAGGGGGTTGGGGCCAACGTCCTGACTTTC.

The rearrangement joins TRBV7-2 to TRBJ2-3; no definite D call. CDR3 length: 13 amino acids. The germline CDR1 and CDR2 sequences are SGHTA and FQGNSA. The V and J ends lost 5 bases and 0 bases respectively, with 6 bases between them. CDR3 bases: TGTGCCAGCAGCCCCTACAGCACAGATACGCAGTATTTT. This codes for CASSPYSTDTQYF.

The chain recombines TRBV10-2 with TRBJ2-3; D perhaps matches TRBD2 (6 bases). The CDR3 totals 18 residues. Germline V gene data show CDR1 as WSHSY and CDR2 as SAAADI. V dropped 0 bases and J dropped 5 bases, with 21 bases sitting between them. CDR3 nucleotides: TGCGCCAGCAGTGAGTCCAAGGAAACCCGGGAGAAGGTAGATACGCAGTATTTT. Translating it yields CASSESKETREKVDTQYF.

This clone is a singleton in its sample. The V and J genes are TRBV29-1 and TRBJ2-1; D gene unclear. CDR1 is SQVTM and CDR2 is ANQGSEA in the germline V gene. Deletions cut 5 bases from V and 0 bases from J, with 8 bases between. CDR3 length equals 13 residues. CDR3 sequence reads: CSVQARSYNEQFF. DNA for the CDR3: TGCAGCGTTCAGGCGCGCTCCTACAATGAGCAGTTCTTC.

This rearrangement joins TRBV4-3 to TRBJ2-5; possibly TRBD2 for D (6 bases). There are 16 residues in the CDR3. The V gene lost 5 bases and the J gene lost 3 bases, with 19 bases spanning the gap. CDR1 is LGHNA, CDR2 YSLEER, per germline. The CDR3: CASSSRLVGGKETQYF. CDR3 nucleotide sequence: TGCGCCAGCAGCTCCCGACTAGTTGGCGGTAAAGAGACCCAGTACTTC.

This chain links TRBV29-1 with TRBJ2-7; 9 bases line up with TRBD2. Germline assignment: CDR1 SQVTM and CDR2 ANQGSEA. The CDR3 consists of 20 residues. The V gene end was trimmed by 7 bases and the J gene end by 0 bases; junction bases not matched to a gene: 25. CDR3 region: CSATLRVPGGRAPSSYEQYF. The CDR3 DNA reads TGCAGCGCAACCCTCCGGGTCCCCGGCGGGAGGGCACCAAGCTCCTACGAGCAGTACTTC.

J is TRBJ2-7 and V is TRBV4-1; D might be TRBD1 (5 bases). There are 15 residues in the CDR3. V was shortened by 0 bases and J by 3 bases, with 12 bases between the two germline ends. CDR1 and CDR2 (germline): MGHRA, YSYEKL. The CDR3 loop is CASSQEETVYYEQYF. CDR3 nucleotide sequence: TGCGCCAGCAGCCAAGAGGAGACAGTTTACTACGAGCAGTACTTC.

This chain links TRBV5-6 with TRBJ2-5, with 11 bases matching TRBD1. Germline loops: CDR1 SGHDT, CDR2 YYEEEE. Trimming cost V 3 bases and J 5 bases; bases outside gene matches: 9. The length of the CDR3 is 16 residues. The CDR3 DNA reads TGTGCCAGCAGCTCCTTTGGACAGGGGGCAGGGGAGACCCAGTACTTC. It codes for CASSSFGQGAGETQYF.

The genes are TRBV19 and TRBJ2-3; possibly TRBD2 for D (5 bases). Trimming pared 6 bases from V and 5 bases from J, leaving 15 bases between. Per the germline V gene, CDR1 is LNHDA and CDR2 is SQIVND (reference sequence). The CDR3 extends over 14 amino acids. CDR3 amino acids: CASRVAPGLDTQYF. CDR3 bases: TGTGCCAGTAGAGTAGCTCCAGGACTAGATACGCAGTATTTT.

This clone was detected once. The chain carries TRBV6-5 and TRBJ2-7, with D possibly matching TRBD1 (6 bases). V dropped 2 bases and J dropped 7 bases, with 15 bases sitting between them. The CDR3 extends over 14 amino acids. The germline CDR1 and CDR2 sequences are MNHEY and SVGAGI. CDR3 in DNA: TGTGCCAGCAGTTACGGTGGCAGGGGAAGGGAGCAGTACTTC. Translated, it gives CASSYGGRGREQYF.

This clone was detected only a few times. This rearrangement joins TRBV6-5 to TRBJ2-7; TRBD1 might be the D (6 bases). V was shortened by 4 bases and J by 3 bases, with 13 bases between the two germline ends. CDR1 and CDR2 (germline): MNHEY, SVGAGI. This CDR3 region has 14 residues. CDR3 protein: CASSSSGHFYEQYF. CDR3 nucleotide sequence: TGTGCCAGCAGTTCCTCGGGACATTTCTACGAGCAGTACTTC.

This sequence joins TRBV30 and TRBJ2-1, with 14 bases that match TRBD2. After removal of 1 base from V and 4 bases from J, the junction contained 21 bases not matched to a gene. The germline CDR1 and CDR2 sequences are GTSNPN and SVGIG (reference sequence). The CDR3 covers 22 residues. In DNA, the CDR3 is TGTGCCTGGAGTGCCCGTTCAGACCATATCGGGACTAGCGGGAGTGAATACAATGAGCAGTTCTTC. Its translation: CAWSARSDHIGTSGSEYNEQFF.